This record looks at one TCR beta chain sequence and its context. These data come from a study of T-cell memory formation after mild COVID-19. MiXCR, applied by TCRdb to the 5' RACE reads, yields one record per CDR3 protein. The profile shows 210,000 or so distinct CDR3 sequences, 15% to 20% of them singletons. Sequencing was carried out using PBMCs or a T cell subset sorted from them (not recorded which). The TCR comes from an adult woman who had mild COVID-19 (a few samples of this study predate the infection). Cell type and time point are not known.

CDR3 residues: CASSFSGGKATDTQYF. DNA for the CDR3: TGTGCCAGCAGCTTCTCGGGAGGGAAGGCCACAGATACGCAGTATTTT. The chain couples TRBV7-9 to TRBJ2-3; 8 nucleotides match TRBD2. Germline CDR1 and CDR2: SEHNR and FQNEAQ (reference sequence). The CDR3 loop spans 16 amino acids. Losses at the gene ends were 3 bases for V and 2 bases for J; bases not matched to a gene: 7.